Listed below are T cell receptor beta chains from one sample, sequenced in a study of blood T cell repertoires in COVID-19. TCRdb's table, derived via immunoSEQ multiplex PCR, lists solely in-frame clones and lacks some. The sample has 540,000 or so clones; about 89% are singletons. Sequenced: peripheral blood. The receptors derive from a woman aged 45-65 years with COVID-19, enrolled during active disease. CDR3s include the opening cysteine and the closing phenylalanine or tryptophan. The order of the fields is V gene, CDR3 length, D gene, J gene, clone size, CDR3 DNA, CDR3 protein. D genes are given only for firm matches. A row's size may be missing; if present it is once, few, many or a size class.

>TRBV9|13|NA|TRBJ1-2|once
TGTGCCAGCAGCGTAGCAGGGTTTGATGGCTACACCTTC
CASSVAGFDGYTF
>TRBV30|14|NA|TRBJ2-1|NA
TGTGCCTGGAGTACCCAGGGCCACTACAATGAGCAGTTCTTC
CAWSTQGHYNEQFF
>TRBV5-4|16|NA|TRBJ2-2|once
TGTGCCAGCAGCTCCCCCGAGACTCTGAAGGCCGGGGAGCTGTTTTTT
CASSSPETLKAGELFF
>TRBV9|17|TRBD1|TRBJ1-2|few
TGTGCCAGCAGCGGACCGGGACAGGGGGCTTCAAACTATGGCTACACCTTC
CASSGPGQGASNYGYTF
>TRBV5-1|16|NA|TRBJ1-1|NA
TGCGCCAGCAGTCCCAGGACGGACAGCCTGAACACTGAAGCTTTCTTT
CASSPRTDSLNTEAFF
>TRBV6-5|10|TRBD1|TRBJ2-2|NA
TGTGCCGGCGGACAGGGAGGGCTGTTTTTT
CAGGQGGLFF
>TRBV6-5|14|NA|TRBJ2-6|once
TGTGCCAGCCTTCGCCAAGCGGGGGCCAACGTCCTGACTTTC
CASLRQAGANVLTF
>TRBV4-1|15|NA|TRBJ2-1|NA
TGCGCCAGCAGCCAAGGGCAGGGTGCATACCAAGAGCAGTTCTTC
CASSQGQGAYQEQFF
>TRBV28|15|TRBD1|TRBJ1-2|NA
TGTGCCAGCAGCAAACCGGGACAGGGGACTTTTGGCTACACCTTC
CASSKPGQGTFGYTF
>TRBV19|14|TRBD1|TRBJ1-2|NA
TGTGCCAGTAGTGGGGACAGGGGAATCTATGGCTACACCTTC
CASSGDRGIYGYTF
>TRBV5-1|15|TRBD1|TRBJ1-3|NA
TGCGCCAGCAGCCGGACAGGGGGAGAGGGAAACACCATATATTTT
CASSRTGGEGNTIYF
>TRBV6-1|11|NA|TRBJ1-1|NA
TGTGCCAGCAGTGAATGGGGGGTAGCTTTCTTT
CASSEWGVAFF
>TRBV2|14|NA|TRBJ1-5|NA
TGTGCCAGCAGTGAAGTTGGGCACTATCAGCCCCAGCATTTT
CASSEVGHYQPQHF
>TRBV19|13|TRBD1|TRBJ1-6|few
TGTGCCACCAAAACAGGGGGGAATTCACCCCTCCACTTT
CATKTGGNSPLHF
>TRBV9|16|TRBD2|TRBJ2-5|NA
TGTGCCAGCAGCTCGGGACTAGCGGGGGGACAAGAGACCCAGTACTTC
CASSSGLAGGQETQYF
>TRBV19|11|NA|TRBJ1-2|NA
TGTGCCAGTAGTCAAGCCTATGGCTACACCTTC
CASSQAYGYTF
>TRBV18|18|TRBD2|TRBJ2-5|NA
TGTGCCAGCTCACCCCCTTCGACTAGCGGGGGGTACCAAGAGACCCAGTACTTC
CASSPPSTSGGYQETQYF
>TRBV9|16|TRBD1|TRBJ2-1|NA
TGTGCCAGCAGCGGATCATGGGACAGGGGGCGGAATGAGCAGTTCTTC
CASSGSWDRGRNEQFF
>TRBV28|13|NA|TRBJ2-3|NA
TGTGCCAGCACCCTCCTCGGTTCAGATACGCAGTATTTT
CASTLLGSDTQYF
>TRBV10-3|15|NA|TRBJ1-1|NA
TGTGCCATCAGTGCGGCAGGGGCCTTGAACACTGAAGCTTTCTTT
CAISAAGALNTEAFF
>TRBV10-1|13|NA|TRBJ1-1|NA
TGCGCCAGCAGCCCGACGGGTTACACTGAAGCTTTCTTT
CASSPTGYTEAFF
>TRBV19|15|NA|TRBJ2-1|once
TGTGCCAGTAGTATAGCACGGGAAGTGGGTAATGAGCAGTTCTTC
CASSIAREVGNEQFF
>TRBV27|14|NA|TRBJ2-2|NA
TGTGCCAGCAGCTCATCGTCGGGGACCGGGGAGCTGTTTTTT
CASSSSSGTGELFF
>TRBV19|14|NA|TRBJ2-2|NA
TGTGCCAGTAGTAGCGGAGGGAGTCCCGGGGAGCTGTTTTTT
CASSSGGSPGELFF
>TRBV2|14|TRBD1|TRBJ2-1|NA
TGTGCCAGCAGTGTCAGGACAGGGCCCAATGAGCAGTTCTTC
CASSVRTGPNEQFF
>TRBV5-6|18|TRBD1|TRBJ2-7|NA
TGTGCCAGCAGCTTGAGGGACCGGGGACAGGGAACCTCCTACGAGCAGTACTTC
CASSLRDRGQGTSYEQYF
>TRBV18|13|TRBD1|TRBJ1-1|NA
TGTGCCAGCTCACCATGGACAGGGCATGAAGCTTTCTTT
CASSPWTGHEAFF
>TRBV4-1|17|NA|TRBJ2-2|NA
TGCGCCAGCAGCCAAGAGAGAGGACTCCGTCGGACCGGGGAGCTGTTTTTT
CASSQERGLRRTGELFF
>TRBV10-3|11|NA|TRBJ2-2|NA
TGTGCCATCAATTCGTTCGGGGAGCTGTTTTTT
CAINSFGELFF
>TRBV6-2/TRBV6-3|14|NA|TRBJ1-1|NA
TGTGCCAGCAGTTACGTCAGGCCCAACACTGAAGCTTTCTTT
CASSYVRPNTEAFF
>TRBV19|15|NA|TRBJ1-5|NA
TGTGCCAGTAGTATAGGGGCCTATAGCAATCAGCCCCAGCATTTT
CASSIGAYSNQPQHF
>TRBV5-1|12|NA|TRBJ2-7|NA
TGCGCCAGCGGGCTACATGCCTACGAGCAGTACTTC
CASGLHAYEQYF
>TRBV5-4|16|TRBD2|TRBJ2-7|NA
TGTGCCAGCAGCTCTCGACTAGCGGGGGACCACTACGAGCAGTACTTC
CASSSRLAGDHYEQYF
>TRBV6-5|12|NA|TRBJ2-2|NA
TGTGCCAGCAAAAGGGGCACCGGGGAGCTGTTTTTT
CASKRGTGELFF
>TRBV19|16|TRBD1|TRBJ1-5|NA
TGTGCCAGTAGTATTATGGGACAGGGGAGCAATCAGCCCCAGCATTTT
CASSIMGQGSNQPQHF
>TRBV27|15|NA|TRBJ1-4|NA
TGTGCCAGCAGTTTCATAGGCGGGGCTAATGAAAAACTGTTTTTT
CASSFIGGANEKLFF
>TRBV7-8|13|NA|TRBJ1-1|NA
TGTGCCAGCAGCCTACCTGCCGGGACAGAAGCTTTCTTT
CASSLPAGTEAFF
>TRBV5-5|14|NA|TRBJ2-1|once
TGTGCCAGCAGCTTGGAGTGGGCCAAGGATGAGCAGTTCTTC
CASSLEWAKDEQFF
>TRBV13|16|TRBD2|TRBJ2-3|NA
TGTGCCAGCAGCTTGAGGAGCGGGGGGGGCCCAGATACGCAGTATTTT
CASSLRSGGGPDTQYF
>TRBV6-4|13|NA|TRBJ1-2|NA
TGTGCCAGCAGTGAACAGGCCGGCTATGGCTACACCTTC
CASSEQAGYGYTF
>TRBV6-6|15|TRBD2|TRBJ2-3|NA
TGTGCCAGCAGTCGGACTAGCGGGGGTTCCATTGGGCAGTATTTT
CASSRTSGGSIGQYF
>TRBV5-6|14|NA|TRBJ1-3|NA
TGTGCCAGCGAGTCTAGAATATCTGGAAACACCATATATTTT
CASESRISGNTIYF
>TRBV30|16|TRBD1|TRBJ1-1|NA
TGTGCCTGGAGCAGAAATGCAGGGGGCGCGAGCACTGAAGCTTTCTTT
CAWSRNAGGASTEAFF